The clone carrying this T cell receptor (beta chain) occurred once. Trimming shortened V by 5 bases and J by 3 bases, and 5 bases separated the two germline ends. The CDR3 consists of 10 residues. Per the germline V gene, CDR1 is GTSNPN and CDR2 is SVGIG (reference sequence). Measured with immunoSEQ multiplex PCR; TCRdb has only the in-frame clones, and not every one. The table shows about 440,000 clones, with about 87% occurring only once. This entry is derived from a study of blood T cell repertoires in COVID-19. Study summary: There were acute and convalescent COVID-19 samples, and they came from the United States, Italy and Spain.

This TCR was sampled from a woman aged 45-60 years with COVID-19, enrolled during active disease. The chain combines TRBV30 with TRBJ2-7, with D uncertain. Input material: peripheral blood. In nucleotides, the CDR3 is TGTGCCTGGGGCTTCTACGAGCAGTACTTC. Amino acids: CAWGFYEQYF. Supplemented by reference TRBV30 and TRBJ2-7, the full variable domain reads SQTIHQWPATLVQPVGSPLSLECTVEGTSNPNLYWYRQAAGRGLQLLFYSVGIGQISSEVPQNLSASRPQDRQFILSSKKLLLSDSGFYLCAWGFYEQYFGPGTRLTVT.